Below are 19 T cell receptor beta chains sequenced from a single sample in a study of cytomegalovirus exposure and HLA in healthy donors. Measured with immunoSEQ multiplex PCR; TCRdb has only the in-frame clones, and not every one. The sample records around 250,000 clones, around 91% being singletons. The sample taken for sequencing was PBMCs. The origin of the receptors is a young woman in good health and CMV-seronegative.

V and J are TRBV5-8 and TRBJ2-5; D gene unclear. The V gene lost 4 bases and the J gene lost 5 bases, with 6 bases spanning the gap. Germline assignment: CDR1 SGHTS and CDR2 YDEGEE. This CDR3 comprises 11 residues. In DNA, the CDR3 is TGTGCCAGCAGCCCGGGTGAGACCCAGTACTTC. It specifies CASSPGETQYF.

The V call is TRBV27, the J call TRBJ2-4, with 11 nucleotides matching TRBD2. Trimming took 11 bases from V and 0 from J; bases not matched to a gene: 15. Germline assignment: CDR1 MNHEY and CDR2 SMNVEV (reference sequence). This CDR3 region has 18 residues. The CDR3, as DNA: TGTGCCGCCCGGCGACTTAGCGGGGGGGCCGAAGCCAAAAACATTCAGTACTTC. The encoded protein is CAARRLSGGAEAKNIQYF.

The chain is built from TRBV13 and TRBJ1-1; maybe TRBD1 (5 bases). Germline lookup yields CDR1 PRHDT and CDR2 FYEKMQ (reference sequence). The V end was cut by 3 bases, the J end by 0 bases, with 14 bases between. The CDR3 contains 16 residues. CDR3 loop: CASSLSLGGLNTEAFF. The CDR3 nucleotides read TGTGCCAGCAGCTTGTCTCTCGGGGGGTTGAACACTGAAGCTTTCTTT.

This clone was seen only once. The chain couples TRBV27 to TRBJ1-3, with D perhaps TRBD1 (6 bases). Germline values: CDR1 MNHEY, CDR2 SMNVEV (reference sequence). The CDR3 runs 15 residues. V dropped 5 bases and J dropped 0 bases, with 11 bases sitting between them. In DNA form, the CDR3 reads TGTGCCAGCAGTCCTACAGGGTTCTCTGGAAACACCATATATTTT. This encodes CASSPTGFSGNTIYF.

The CDR3: CASRGAGQGTDTQYF. The CDR3 nucleotides read TGTGCCAGCAGAGGGGCGGGACAGGGCACAGATACGCAGTATTTT. The chain uses TRBV27 and TRBJ2-3, with TRBD1 matching over 8 bases. This CDR3 has 15 residues. The germline V gene has CDR1 MNHEY and CDR2 SMNVEV (reference sequence). The V and J ends lost 6 bases and 1 base, in that order; junction bases with no gene match: 6.

This clone was recorded only once. V usage is TRBV5-4 and J usage is TRBJ2-7; 13 bases match TRBD2. The CDR3 is 17 amino acids. Germline V CDR1 and CDR2: SGHNT, YYREEE (reference sequence). V lost 4 bases, J lost 0 bases, and 7 bases stayed unmatched. CDR3 sequence: CASSPGTSGILSYEQYF. The CDR3 nucleotides read TGTGCCAGCAGCCCGGGGACTAGCGGGATCCTCTCCTACGAGCAGTACTTC.

This chain uses TRBV30 with TRBJ1-1; 7 nucleotides line up with TRBD1. CDR3 length equals 15 residues. V gave up 3 bases and J gave up 0 bases; unmatched junction bases: 7. In germline, CDR1 is GTSNPN, CDR2 SVGIG (reference sequence). Written as DNA, the CDR3 is TGTGCCTGGAGGGAGCCGGACAGGCTGAACACTGAAGCTTTCTTT. Protein sequence: CAWREPDRLNTEAFF.

The gene calls are TRBV27 and TRBJ2-7; D is perhaps TRBD1 (5 bases). Germline-derived CDR1 and CDR2 are MNHEY and SMNVEV (reference sequence). V gave up 8 bases and J gave up 0 bases, with 14 bases separating them. The CDR3 sequence is 14 residues long. The DNA of the CDR3 is TGTGCCAGCGGCTTGGGGCCATACTCCTACGAGCAGTACTTC. Translating it yields CASGLGPYSYEQYF.

The chain combines TRBV10-3 with TRBJ1-5; tentatively, D is TRBD1 (5 bases). The CDR3 is made up of 15 amino acids. Trimming pared 5 bases from V and 3 bases from J, leaving 14 bases between. Germline V gene sequence: CDR1 ENHRY, CDR2 SYGVKD. The CDR3 reads CAISHNYGANQPQHF. The CDR3, as DNA: TGTGCCATCAGTCACAATTATGGGGCCAATCAGCCCCAGCATTTT.

This rearrangement joins TRBV11-2 to TRBJ2-5, with 10 bases identical to TRBD2. CDR1 SGHAT and CDR2 FQNNGV come from the germline V gene. CDR3 size: 14 residues. The V segment lost 3 bases and the J segment 2 bases; nucleotides outside the gene matches: 0. CDR3 nucleotide sequence: TGTGCCAGCAGCTTTAGCGGGGGGCAAGAGACCCAGTACTTC. It translates to CASSFSGGQETQYF.

The DNA for the CDR3 is TGTGCCAGCAGCTTATTGGAGCGGGGATACACAGATACGCAGTATTTT. Its protein product is CASSLLERGYTDTQYF. The chain combines TRBV11-2 with TRBJ2-3, with 7 bases matching TRBD2. The CDR3 sequence is 16 residues long. In germline, CDR1 is SGHAT, CDR2 FQNNGV. V shed 2 bases and J 2 bases; nucleotides not matched to a gene: 7.

The genes are TRBV28 and TRBJ2-6; D may be TRBD2 (5 bases). The CDR3 is made up of 15 amino acids. V shed 5 bases and J shed 0 bases, with 8 bases lying between them. Germline CDR1 MDHEN, CDR2 SYDVKM. CDR3 sequence: CASSRGDSGANVLTF. The CDR3, as DNA: TGTGCCAGCAGTCGGGGAGACTCTGGGGCCAACGTCCTGACTTTC.

The chain has TRBV7-9 and TRBJ1-1; D is possibly TRBD1 (5 bases). This CDR3 spans 14 amino acids. The germline gives CDR1 SEHNR, CDR2 FQNEAQ (reference sequence). The V end was cut by 5 bases, the J end by 5 bases, with 15 bases between. The CDR3 loop is CASSPPGGLTEAFF. As DNA, the CDR3 is TGTGCCAGCAGCCCGCCGGGGGGTTTAACTGAAGCTTTCTTT.

The gene calls are TRBV2 and TRBJ1-5; weak D call: TRBD1 (6 bases). V shed 6 bases and J shed 5 bases, with 14 bases lying between them. Germline lookup yields CDR1 SNHLY and CDR2 FYNNEI. The CDR3 is 14 residues long. The CDR3 here is CASRRTGSDQPQHF. Here the CDR3 DNA reads TGTGCCAGCAGGCGTACAGGGTCTGATCAGCCCCAGCATTTT.

The chain employs TRBV18 and TRBJ2-3; TRBD1 matches at 8 bases. There are 15 residues in the CDR3. The trim removed 5 bases at V and 4 bases at J, leaving 8 bases unmatched. Germline CDR1 reads KGHSH; CDR2 reads LQKENI. The CDR3 nucleotides are TGTGCCAGCTCAACTGACAGGGGCCTGCCAGATACGCAGTATTTT. It encodes CASSTDRGLPDTQYF.

The chain couples TRBV28 to TRBJ2-3, with D tentatively TRBD2 (6 bases). V gave up 8 bases and J gave up 11 bases, with 14 bases separating them. The CDR3 is 11 amino acids. Germline V gene data show CDR1 as MDHEN and CDR2 as SYDVKM. The CDR3 DNA reads TGTGCCAGCCAGCGGAGGGCGGGGCAGTATTTT. Translating it yields CASQRRAGQYF.

The gene calls are TRBV7-8 and TRBJ2-5, with D possibly matching TRBD1 (6 bases). In germline, CDR1 is SGHVS, CDR2 FQNEAQ. The length of the CDR3 is 15 residues. Trimming removed 2 bases at V and 1 base at J, with 11 bases between. This CDR3 is CASSLNSGAQETQYF. The CDR3 DNA sequence: TGTGCCAGCAGCTTAAACTCAGGGGCCCAAGAGACCCAGTACTTC.

The chain carries TRBV7-7 and TRBJ2-5; 15 nucleotides align to TRBD2. The ends lost 5 bases at V and 3 bases at J; junction bases unmatched: 4. Germline CDR1 SSHAT, CDR2 FNYEAQ (reference sequence). The CDR3 sequence is 16 residues long. The chain's CDR3 is CASSPRTSGGEETQYF. The CDR3 DNA reads TGTGCCAGCAGCCCCCGGACTAGCGGGGGGGAAGAGACCCAGTACTTC.

The chain uses TRBV11-2 and TRBJ1-1; D is perhaps TRBD1 (5 bases). The CDR3 contains 14 residues. Per the germline V gene, CDR1 is SGHAT and CDR2 is FQNNGV. Trimming took 3 bases from V and 6 from J, leaving 14 bases between them. The CDR3 sequence: CASSFAWGVAEAFF. CDR3 sequence (DNA): TGTGCCAGCAGCTTCGCCTGGGGGGTCGCTGAAGCTTTCTTT.